These 2 T cell receptor beta chains originate from one sample sequenced in a study of OX40 agonist ivuxolimab in advanced cancers. Here immunoSEQ multiplex PCR was the method, and the copy in TCRdb shows in-frame clones only, minus some. The table shows over 40,000 clones, with around four fifths occurring only once. This sample comprised CD4+ or CD8+ T cells sorted from blood, obtained in a trial of the OX40 agonist ivuxolimab. These receptors came from an adult with an advanced solid tumor such as melanoma, head and neck, liver or kidney cancer.

Of note for this clone: An end of the junction does not agree with germline; a read error may underlie this. This chain uses TRBV7-2 with TRBJ1-1, with D tentatively TRBD1 (5 bases). Germline V lookup: CDR1 SGHTA, CDR2 FQGNSA. The CDR3 is 16 residues long. DNA of the CDR3: TGTGCCGGCAGGGAGAGGGGTGGCTTGATTAACACTGAAGCTTTCTTT. Its translation: CAGRERGGLINTEAFF.

The chain links TRBV7-8 to TRBJ2-7; D possibly matches TRBD1 or TRBD2 (5 bases each). Trimming removed 2 bases at V and 5 bases at J, with 10 bases between. The CDR3 is 13 residues long. CDR1 is SGHVS and CDR2 is FQNEAQ in the germline V gene. CDR3 sequence (DNA): TGTGCCAGCAGCTTATCTTGGGACCACGAGCAGTACTTC. Protein product: CASSLSWDHEQYF.